Listed here are 28 T cell receptor beta chains from one sample, sequenced in a study of PD-L1 blockade in urothelial cancer. Assay used: immunoSEQ multiplex PCR; TCRdb lists only in-frame clones, some missing. Of tens of thousands of clones in the sample, about four fifths were seen once. Time point defined: pretreatment peripheral blood. Sequenced here: PBMCs, sampled around atezolizumab (anti-PD-L1) treatment. The receptors shown here come from a man between 70 and 80 years old with urothelial cancer.

This clone has only a few counts. The CDR3 nucleotides read TGTGCCAGCAGCCCCCGGGAGCAGTACTTC. Translated: CASSPREQYF. This chain joins TRBV12-1 and TRBJ2-7; TRBD2 is taken as the D call from the table, unchecked against the DNA. TRBV12-1 is labeled a pseudogene. The CDR3 is made up of 10 amino acids.

The chain carries TRBV11-2 and TRBJ2-3; D ambiguous. The CDR3 has 12 residues. V was pared by 5 bases and J by 0 bases, with 3 bases between. Germline loops: CDR1 SGHAT, CDR2 FQNNGV. In DNA, the CDR3 is TGTGCCAGCAGCCGTAGCACAGATACGCAGTATTTT. Translation: CASSRSTDTQYF. Looking up the rest from reference TRBV11-2 and TRBJ2-3 gives the full variable domain: EAGVAQSPRYKIIEKRQSVAFWCNPISGHATLYWYQQILGQGPKLLIQFQNNGVVDDSQLPKDRFSAERLKGVDSTLKIQPAKLEDSAVYLCASSRSTDTQYFGPGTRLTVL.

This chain connects TRBV29-1 to TRBJ2-1, with 9 positions matching TRBD2. The CDR3 runs 14 residues. J was trimmed by 5 bases and V by 4 bases; bases with no gene match: 6. The germline V gene encodes CDR1 SQVTM and CDR2 ANQGSEA. This CDR3 reads CSVAPGLANNEQFF. For the CDR3, the DNA is TGCAGCGTTGCGCCCGGACTAGCGAACAATGAGCAGTTCTTC.

The V and J genes are TRBV19 and TRBJ1-2; D gene ambiguous. CDR1 and CDR2 from the germline V gene are LNHDA and SQIVND (reference sequence). This CDR3 comprises 13 residues. V lost 3 bases and J 7 bases, leaving 12 bases between the germline ends. The CDR3 spells CASSMPGAGGYTF. The CDR3 coding sequence is TGTGCCAGTAGTATGCCAGGTGCTGGTGGCTACACCTTC.

V and J are TRBV4-3 and TRBJ1-2, with 7 bases that match TRBD1. CDR1 and CDR2 from the germline V gene are LGHNA and YSLEER. CDR3 length: 14 amino acids. Trimming at V came to 0 bases and at J to 6 bases, leaving 4 bases not matched to a gene. CDR3 amino acids: CASSQDLGGDGYTF. CDR3 nucleotide sequence: TGCGCCAGCAGCCAAGACCTAGGGGGCGATGGCTACACCTTC.

V and J are TRBV11-3 and TRBJ2-3; 9 nucleotides line up with TRBD2. The CDR3 has 19 residues. Germline trimming cut 1 base from V and 0 bases from J; bases unmatched to any gene: 11. Per germline, CDR1 SGHNT and CDR2 YENEEA. CDR3 DNA sequence: TGTGCCAGCAGCTTAGTAAGGTCGGGCGGGAGGGCGAGCACAGATACGCAGTATTTT. It specifies CASSLVRSGGRASTDTQYF.

V usage is TRBV27 and J usage is TRBJ1-5; 7 nucleotides match TRBD1. The J segment lost 4 bases and the V segment lost 6 bases, leaving 6 bases of the junction unmatched. Germline V gene data show CDR1 as MNHEY and CDR2 as SMNVEV (reference sequence). The CDR3 runs 14 residues. CDR3 region: CASSPWDRNQPQHF. CDR3 bases: TGTGCCAGCAGCCCGTGGGACAGAAATCAGCCCCAGCATTTT.

The chain recombines TRBV10-3 with TRBJ2-1, with a possible D match to TRBD2 (5 bases). The V gene's germline CDR1 is ENHRY and CDR2 SYGVKD. The CDR3 has 13 amino acids. V lost 9 bases and J 9 bases, leaving 18 bases between the germline ends. CDR3 loop: CAIGGEFSAEQFF. In DNA form, the CDR3 reads TGTGCCATAGGTGGGGAGTTTTCAGCTGAGCAGTTCTTC.

The genes are TRBV11-2 and TRBJ2-3, with no clear D. CDR3 length: 13 residues. In germline, CDR1 is SGHAT, CDR2 FQNNGV. Trimming took off 0 bases at V and 5 bases at J, with 6 bases between the two ends. CDR3: CASSLDLGDTQYF. The CDR3, as DNA: TGTGCCAGCAGCTTAGATCTAGGAGATACGCAGTATTTT.

The chain combines TRBV6-5 with TRBJ1-5, with D perhaps matching TRBD1 (5 bases). The V gene lost 6 bases and the J gene lost 3 bases, with 15 bases spanning the gap. The CDR3 spans 15 residues. The germline CDR1 and CDR2 sequences are MNHEY and SVGAGI. This chain's CDR3 is CASSPGRALNQPQHF. CDR3 in DNA: TGTGCCAGCAGCCCGGGCAGGGCACTCAATCAGCCCCAGCATTTT.

The J gene is TRBJ1-3, the V gene TRBV13; D is unresolved. Germline CDR1 is PRHDT and CDR2 is FYEKMQ (reference sequence). The CDR3 extends over 13 amino acids. Between the trimmed V and J ends, which lost 3 bases and 3 bases, there was a span of 6 bases. The CDR3 DNA reads TGTGCCAGCAGCTTCCGGGGTGGAAACACCATATATTTT. This codes for CASSFRGGNTIYF.

This clone is a singleton in its sample. One end of the junction does not line up with germline, which may come from a read error. This chain joins TRBV15 and TRBJ2-7; 9 nucleotides line up with TRBD2. CDR3 length equals 16 residues. Germline CDR1 and CDR2: LNHNV and YYDKDF (reference sequence). As DNA, the CDR3 is TGTGCCACCAGCAGAGATTCGGTTAGCGGGAGTTACGGGCAGTACTTC. It specifies CATSRDSVSGSYGQYF.

The chain combines TRBV18 with TRBJ2-5; D gene uncertain. There are 15 residues in the CDR3. The germline V gene has CDR1 KGHSH and CDR2 LQKENI. Trimming shortened V by 1 base and J by 5 bases, and 14 bases separated the two germline ends. CDR3 coding DNA: TGTGCCAGCTCACCACGGGCAGAGAAGGATGAGACCCAGTACTTC. Protein sequence: CASSPRAEKDETQYF.

The rearrangement links TRBV6-4 to TRBJ2-5; no definite D call. This CDR3 has 15 amino acids. CDR1 and CDR2 from the germline V gene are MRHNA and SNTAGT. V was pared by 2 bases and J by 3 bases, with 13 bases between. CDR3 bases: TGTGCCAGCAGTGACCTAGGAGAAACAAAAGAGACCCAGTACTTC. Amino acid sequence: CASSDLGETKETQYF.

The V and J genes are TRBV5-1 and TRBJ2-5; a weak D match, TRBD2 (6 bases). CDR3 length: 15 residues. The germline V and J ends were trimmed by 1 base and 1 base, with 11 bases remaining between them. Germline V lookup: CDR1 SGHRS, CDR2 YFSETQ. CDR3 protein: CASSLNGGIQETQYF. The CDR3 bases are TGCGCCAGCAGCTTGAACGGGGGTATCCAAGAGACCCAGTACTTC. Combining the CDR3 with reference TRBV5-1 and TRBJ2-5 gives the whole variable domain KAGVTQTPRYLIKTRGQQVTLSCSPISGHRSVSWYQQTPGQGLQFLFEYFSETQRNKGNFPGRFSGRQFSNSRSEMNVSTLELGDSALYLCASSLNGGIQETQYFGPGTRLLVL.

The chain carries TRBV2 and TRBJ1-4; 7 bases are a match to TRBD1. The CDR3 length is 15 residues. The V and J ends lost 4 bases and 5 bases, in that order; junction bases with no gene match: 7. In germline, CDR1 is SNHLY, CDR2 FYNNEI. CDR3 in amino acids: CASSAAGTVNEKLFF. The CDR3 DNA follows: TGTGCCAGCAGTGCTGCCGGGACAGTAAATGAAAAACTGTTTTTT. Complete variable domain (other parts from reference TRBV2 and TRBJ1-4): EPEVTQTPSHQVTQMGQEVILRCVPISNHLYFYWYRQILGQKVEFLVSFYNNEISEKSEIFDDQFSVERPDGSNFTLKIRSTKLEDSAMYFCASSAAGTVNEKLFFGSGTQLSVL.

J is TRBJ2-7 and V is TRBV6-6; 8 nucleotides match TRBD1. Germline-derived CDR1 and CDR2 are MNHNY and SVGAGI (reference sequence). The CDR3 is 14 amino acids. V dropped 5 bases and J dropped 2; count of bases not matched to a gene: 5. The chain's CDR3 is CASSTGTGTYEQYF. CDR3 nucleotides: TGTGCCAGCAGTACCGGGACAGGCACCTACGAGCAGTACTTC.

This clone was observed once. The gene calls are TRBV5-6 and TRBJ1-2; weak D call: TRBD1 (5 bases). Germline CDR1 and CDR2: SGHDT and YYEEEE. This CDR3 comprises 14 residues. V lost 4 bases and J 8 bases, leaving 18 bases between the germline ends. CDR3 sequence (DNA): TGTGCCAGCAGCCGGGCGGGGGGTGGAGGAGGCTACACCTTC. Protein product: CASSRAGGGGGYTF.

The chain combines TRBV19 with TRBJ2-7, with TRBD1 identical over 9 bases. This CDR3 comprises 15 residues. Germline V gene sequence: CDR1 LNHDA, CDR2 SQIVND (reference sequence). J lost 6 bases, V lost 7 bases, and 13 bases had no gene match. The CDR3 here is CASTVGGTGSSEQYF. The CDR3 DNA reads TGTGCCAGTACCGTAGGAGGGACAGGGTCATCCGAGCAGTACTTC.

This chain joins TRBV6-5 and TRBJ1-5, with a tentative D call TRBD1 (6 bases). The CDR3 has 15 amino acids. CDR1 and CDR2 from the germline V gene are MNHEY and SVGAGI. Trimming took 5 bases from V and 6 from J, leaving 17 bases between them. The CDR3 loop is CASSPLGGGLQPQHF. The CDR3 DNA follows: TGTGCCAGCAGTCCGCTTGGGGGGGGGCTTCAGCCCCAGCATTTT.

This chain links TRBV19 with TRBJ1-1; D is possibly TRBD1 (5 bases). The CDR3 extends over 11 amino acids. The germline V and J ends were trimmed by 6 bases and 7 bases, with 9 bases remaining between them. Germline V gene sequence: CDR1 LNHDA, CDR2 SQIVND (reference sequence). CDR3 region: CASRGTFEAFF. CDR3 DNA: TGTGCCAGTAGGGGGACTTTTGAAGCTTTCTTT.

The chain carries TRBV29-1 and TRBJ1-1; D gene unclear. V lost 5 bases to trimming and J lost 4 bases, with 11 bases between them. Germline assignment: CDR1 SQVTM and CDR2 ANQGSEA. This CDR3 region has 12 residues. Here the CDR3 DNA reads TGCAGCGTTAAGGTTCGGGTCACTGAAGCTTTCTTT. It translates to CSVKVRVTEAFF.

V usage is TRBV15 and J usage is TRBJ1-1, with 9 bases that match TRBD1. CDR1 is LNHNV and CDR2 is YYDKDF in the germline V gene (reference sequence). J lost 1 base, V lost 1 base, and 1 base had no gene match. The CDR3 is made up of 15 amino acids. The CDR3 bases are TGTGCCACCAGCAGAGGGGGACAGGGGAACACTGAAGCTTTCTTT. Protein: CATSRGGQGNTEAFF.

The rearrangement uses TRBV5-1 and TRBJ1-1; D is perhaps TRBD1 (6 bases). This CDR3 comprises 13 residues. The germline V and J ends were trimmed by 0 bases and 6 bases, with 9 bases remaining between them. Germline V gene lookup returns CDR1 SGHRS and CDR2 YFSETQ. The CDR3 reads CASSLAGAAEAFF. The CDR3 DNA reads TGCGCCAGCAGCTTGGCAGGGGCAGCTGAAGCTTTCTTT.

V gene TRBV4-1 combines with J gene TRBJ2-1, with D unclear. The V end lost 3 bases, the J end lost 6 bases, and 9 bases lay between the germline ends. Germline V lookup: CDR1 MGHRA, CDR2 YSYEKL. The length of the CDR3 is 13 residues. The CDR3 is CASSQGQLNEQFF. CDR3 nucleotides: TGCGCCAGCAGCCAGGGCCAGCTCAATGAGCAGTTCTTC.

The chain has TRBV6-1 and TRBJ1-2; D possibly corresponds to TRBD1 (5 bases). This CDR3 spans 15 amino acids. Germline loops: CDR1 MNHNS, CDR2 SASEGT. Trimming removed 2 bases at V and 9 bases at J, with 19 bases between. CDR3 in DNA: TGTGCCAGCAGTGAAAACCCGACGGGCAGGGAAAGCTACACCTTC. Protein: CASSENPTGRESYTF.

The J gene is TRBJ1-1, the V gene TRBV19, with D possibly being TRBD1 (5 bases). There are 14 residues in the CDR3. Per the germline V gene, CDR1 is LNHDA and CDR2 is SQIVND (reference sequence). The germline V and J ends were trimmed by 3 bases and 5 bases, with 13 bases remaining between them. In DNA form, the CDR3 reads TGTGCCAGTAGTATTCCGGGGGTACAAACTGAAGCTTTCTTT. It translates to CASSIPGVQTEAFF. The full variable domain, completed using reference TRBV19 and TRBJ1-1, is DGGITQSPKYLFRKEGQNVTLSCEQNLNHDAMYWYRQDPGQGLRLIYYSQIVNDFQKGDIAEGYSVSREKKESFPLTVTSAQKNPTAFYLCASSIPGVQTEAFFGQGTRLTVV.

This clone was seen a handful of times. This chain joins TRBV7-9 and TRBJ2-2, with D possibly being TRBD1 (5 bases). Trimming removed 4 bases from V and 4 bases from J, with 13 bases in between. The CDR3 is 15 residues long. Germline assignment: CDR1 SEHNR and CDR2 FQNEAQ (reference sequence). CDR3 loop: CASSSTGRGTGELFF. CDR3 nucleotide sequence: TGTGCCAGCAGCTCGACCGGAAGGGGCACCGGGGAGCTGTTTTTT.